Each of the 15 T cell receptor beta chains below was sequenced from the same sample in a study of HIV-infected patients and healthy controls (TCRdb year 2014). Libraries were made using 5' RACE. Sequencing took place on an Illumina MiSeq. SuperScript III was used to reverse transcribe 500 ng RNA with primers targeting the alpha and beta constant regions. Separate alpha and beta chain libraries were generated by chain-specific third strand synthesis with multiplexing indices. Clones were called with MiXCR by TCRdb after fastp trimmed the public reads at Q25, and only in-frame beta chains were retained. Here each entry gathers all rows of one CDR3 protein and keeps the most common genes and DNA. Within this sample are about 18,000 distinct CDR3 sequences, with 9% to 10% of them counted one time only. The ten biggest clones cover 5% to 7% of the sample. Whole blood was used without cell fractionation, so the repertoire reflected all unsorted peripheral T cells.

What was sequenced was blood. The origin of the receptors is an adult in good health.

V and J are TRBV7-9 and TRBJ2-2; 8 positions match TRBD1. V lost 6 bases and J lost 6; bases outside the gene matches: 3. The CDR3 is made up of 13 amino acids. Germline CDR1 is SEHNR and CDR2 is FQNEAQ (reference sequence). The CDR3 DNA reads as TGTGCCAGCAGTCTACAGGGGGCCGGGGAGCTGTTTTTT. Protein sequence: CASSLQGAGELFF.

This clonotype was detected many times. This rearrangement joins TRBV6-1 to TRBJ2-4, with TRBD1 as a possible D gene (5 bases). Trimming left V 4 bases short and J 0 bases short, with 10 bases between. The CDR3 contains 15 residues. In germline, CDR1 is MNHNS, CDR2 SASEGT. The CDR3 DNA reads as TGTGCCAGCAGTGGCGACAGCCTAGCCAAAAACATTCAGTACTTC. This translates into CASSGDSLAKNIQYF.

This clonotype came up many times. The V and J genes are TRBV25-1 and TRBJ2-4; no reliable D call. CDR1 and CDR2 from the germline V gene are MGHDK and SYGVNS. The CDR3 length is 14 residues. V was clipped by 10 bases and J by 9 bases, with 22 bases between them. CDR3 in amino acids: CATQPSGSRGIQYF. In DNA, the CDR3 is TGTGCCACCCAACCCTCGGGTTCCCGAGGCATTCAGTACTTC.

There are many counts of this clonotype. The chain uses TRBV7-9 and TRBJ1-4, with D perhaps TRBD1 (6 bases). Trimming left V 4 bases short and J 8 bases short, with 14 bases between. In germline, CDR1 is SEHNR, CDR2 FQNEAQ (reference sequence). The CDR3 runs 14 residues. In nucleotides, the CDR3 is TGTGCCAGCAGCTCGGGACATAGTGAAGAAAAACTGTTTTTT. This translates into CASSSGHSEEKLFF.

The chain is built from TRBV29-1 and TRBJ1-1; D may be TRBD1 (6 bases). The V and J ends lost 7 bases and 1 base respectively, with 13 bases between them. CDR3 size: 13 residues. The germline CDR1 and CDR2 sequences are SQVTM and ANQGSEA. DNA for the CDR3: TGCAGCGCTTACCAGGGGAGGAACACTGAAGCTTTCTTT. Translated: CSAYQGRNTEAFF. Based on the CDR3 plus reference TRBV29-1 and TRBJ1-1, the full variable domain is SAVISQKPSRDICQRGTSLTIQCQVDSQVTMMFWYRQQPGQSLTLIATANQGSEATYESGFVIDKFPISRPNLTFSTLTVSNMSPEDSSIYLCSAYQGRNTEAFFGQGTRLTVV.

The rearrangement uses TRBV13 and TRBJ2-7, with 10 positions matching TRBD1. V gave up 6 bases and J gave up 3 bases; unmatched junction bases: 5. The germline V gene encodes CDR1 PRHDT and CDR2 FYEKMQ (reference sequence). The CDR3 is 14 residues long. The CDR3 bases are TGTGCCAGCAGTCCCGACAGGGGGCTCTACGAGCAGTACTTC. Residues: CASSPDRGLYEQYF. Together with reference TRBV13 and TRBJ2-7, the CDR3 gives the full variable domain: AAGVIQSPRHLIKEKRETATLKCYPIPRHDTVYWYQQGPGQDPQFLISFYEKMQSDKGSIPDRFSAQQFSDYHSELNMSSLELGDSALYFCASSPDRGLYEQYFGPGTRLTVT.

There are many counts of this clonotype. The chain employs TRBV25-1 and TRBJ2-1; D assignment may be TRBD1 or TRBD2 (6 bases each). The germline gives CDR1 MGHDK, CDR2 SYGVNS. This CDR3 region has 13 residues. V lost 8 bases and J 8 bases, leaving 16 bases between the germline ends. The CDR3 is CASGGQGLDEQFF. CDR3 DNA: TGTGCCAGCGGGGGGCAAGGCCTCGATGAGCAGTTCTTC.

The chain recombines TRBV30 with TRBJ2-2; 12 bases line up with TRBD2. Germline values: CDR1 GTSNPN, CDR2 SVGIG (reference sequence). J gave up 1 base and V 3 bases, and 6 bases lay outside the gene matches. The CDR3 has 17 amino acids. CDR3 nucleotides: TGTGCCTGGAGCGGGCTAGCGGGAGGGCGGAACACCGGGGAGCTGTTTTTT. This codes for CAWSGLAGGRNTGELFF.

This clonotype was seen a handful of times. The chain uses TRBV11-1 and TRBJ1-1; D gene uncertain. The CDR3 has 15 amino acids. CDR1 is SGHAT, CDR2 FQDESV, per germline (reference sequence). V lost 1 base to trimming and J lost 1 base, with 10 bases between them. The chain's CDR3 is CASSLGFGRNTEAFF. CDR3 nucleotide sequence: TGTGCCAGCAGCTTAGGTTTTGGGAGGAACACTGAAGCTTTCTTT.

By share, this clonotype ranks as medium-sized. V and J are TRBV5-6 and TRBJ2-7; 7 bases are shared with TRBD2. V lost 1 base, J lost 1 base, and 8 bases stayed unmatched. Per the germline V gene, CDR1 is SGHDT and CDR2 is YYEEEE. This CDR3 region has 16 residues. The CDR3 nucleotides are TGTGCCAGCAGCTTGTTCGGGCAACTAGCGTCCTACGAGCAGTACTTC. Amino acid sequence: CASSLFGQLASYEQYF.

This clonotype was recorded many times. The rearrangement uses TRBV12-3 or TRBV12-4 and TRBJ1-1, with no clear D. The CDR3 runs to 12 residues. Trimming took off 2 bases at V and 2 bases at J, with 3 bases between the two ends. CDR3 protein: CASSLRNTEAFF. Here the CDR3 DNA reads TGTGCCAGCAGTTTACGCAACACTGAAGCTTTCTTT.

V and J are TRBV2 and TRBJ2-1; TRBD2 matches 14 bases. CDR3 length equals 15 residues. The V segment lost 6 bases and the J segment 6 bases; nucleotides outside the gene matches: 4. Germline V gene sequence: CDR1 SNHLY, CDR2 FYNNEI. Written as DNA, the CDR3 is TGTGCCAGCAGCACCGGGACTAGCGGGAGCAATGAGCAGTTCTTC. Translating gives CASSTGTSGSNEQFF.

This clonotype is judged medium-sized. J is TRBJ2-6 and V is TRBV11-2; the match to TRBD1 covers 12 bases. Germline trimming cut 2 bases from V and 4 bases from J; bases unmatched to any gene: 6. The germline V gene encodes CDR1 SGHAT and CDR2 FQNNGV. This CDR3 has 18 residues. The CDR3 sequence: CASSLQRGQGAGANVLTF. The CDR3 coding sequence is TGTGCCAGCAGCTTACAACGGGGACAGGGGGCAGGGGCCAACGTCCTGACTTTC. Full variable domain (outside the CDR3, taken from reference TRBV11-2 and TRBJ2-6): EAGVAQSPRYKIIEKRQSVAFWCNPISGHATLYWYQQILGQGPKLLIQFQNNGVVDDSQLPKDRFSAERLKGVDSTLKIQPAKLEDSAVYLCASSLQRGQGAGANVLTFGAGSRLTVL.

This clonotype was detected many times. The chain has TRBV19 and TRBJ2-1; D remains unclear. This CDR3 has 12 amino acids. V lost 3 bases and J lost 3, with 3 bases in between. Germline CDR1 reads LNHDA; CDR2 reads SQIVND (reference sequence). The CDR3 region has the DNA TGTGCCAGTAGTATGGGCTACAATGAGCAGTTCTTC. Translation: CASSMGYNEQFF. Based on the CDR3 plus reference TRBV19 and TRBJ2-1, the full variable domain is DGGITQSPKYLFRKEGQNVTLSCEQNLNHDAMYWYRQDPGQGLRLIYYSQIVNDFQKGDIAEGYSVSREKKESFPLTVTSAQKNPTAFYLCASSMGYNEQFFGPGTRLTVL.

This clonotype was seen at least ten times. The V call is TRBV7-2, the J call TRBJ2-7; maybe TRBD2 (5 bases). V was clipped by 0 bases and J by 4 bases, with 13 bases between them. The V gene's germline CDR1 is SGHTA and CDR2 FQGNSA. This CDR3 region has 15 residues. The CDR3 here is CASSLAGAEVYEQYF. CDR3 DNA: TGTGCCAGCAGCTTAGCGGGAGCGGAGGTGTACGAGCAGTACTTC. Complete variable domain (other parts from reference TRBV7-2 and TRBJ2-7): GAGVSQSPSNKVTEKGKDVELRCDPISGHTALYWYRQSLGQGLEFLIYFQGNSAPDKSGLPSDRFSAERTGGSVSTLTIQRTQQEDSAVYLCASSLAGAEVYEQYFGPGTRLTVT.